The rows below give T cell receptor beta chains drawn from one sample of a study of cytotoxic CD8 clonotypes in ibrutinib-treated CLL. The table came from immunoSEQ multiplex PCR; TCRdb's copy has only in-frame clones and leaves some out. Among 30,000 to 40,000 clones listed, approximately 45% were seen once. The material sequenced was PBMCs, taken before ibrutinib treatment. Every receptor here comes from a human donor with chronic lymphocytic leukemia. Both conserved end residues are trimmed from each CDR3.

j_call v_call cdr3_aa
TRBJ2-7 TRBV7-6 ASSFTGGQGYEQY
TRBJ2-2 TRBV10-3 AISVDTGELF
TRBJ1-1 TRBV7-9 ASTTTRGLTEAF
TRBJ2-2 TRBV7-3 ASSYARDGGAGELF
TRBJ1-2 TRBV9 ASSVSGQGALGYT
TRBJ1-5 TRBV5-6 ASSLGWGIQPQH
TRBJ2-6 TRBV25-1 ASSDPDRRWGGANVLT
TRBJ2-7 TRBV27 ASSLKLAGDEQY
TRBJ2-5 TRBV7-9 ASSLGGLRETQY
TRBJ2-7 TRBV7-8 ASNYDRDRATYEQY
TRBJ1-2 TRBV5-1 ASSLGLQGLTDGYT
TRBJ1-2 TRBV9 ASSQGGSGYGYT